The 17 T cell receptor beta chains listed next were all sequenced from one sample in a study of Ad26.COV2.S vaccination and SARS-CoV-2 variants. Sequenced by immunoSEQ multiplex PCR; TCRdb stores in-frame clones only, minus some. The sample contains hundreds of thousands of clones, 80% to 90% of which appear only once. As to treatment: around 19 received Ad26.COV2.S at low or high dose, single or two shots; 5 received placebo; per-sample allocation not given. Sample collection was performed on day 63 after the first vaccine or placebo injection. The sample here was peripheral blood, taken in a trial of Ad26.COV2.S vaccine versus placebo. The source of these receptors is a person between 18 and 60 years old who received the Ad26.COV2.S COVID-19 vaccine or a placebo.

The rearrangement links TRBV29-1 to TRBJ1-2; possible D gene TRBD1, 5 bases. CDR3 size: 10 residues. CDR1 SQVTM and CDR2 ANQGSEA come from the germline V gene. The germline V and J ends were trimmed by 2 bases and 9 bases, with 7 bases remaining between them. The CDR3 is CSVEKGSYTF. DNA of the CDR3: TGCAGCGTTGAAAAGGGGAGCTACACCTTC.

The V and J genes are TRBV5-6 and TRBJ1-1; D uncertain. In germline, CDR1 is SGHDT, CDR2 YYEEEE. This CDR3 spans 11 amino acids. The ends were cut back, 6 bases at V and 1 base at J, with 4 bases in the middle. CDR3 in amino acids: CASTKNTEAFF. CDR3 DNA: TGTGCCAGCACTAAGAACACTGAAGCTTTCTTT.

The chain couples TRBV6-5 to TRBJ2-2; D call uncertain. V was trimmed by 2 bases and J by 6 bases, leaving 4 bases between them. The CDR3 runs 12 residues. Germline V gives CDR1 MNHEY, CDR2 SVGAGI. DNA of the CDR3: TGTGCCAGCAGTTACCCCTCCGGGGAGCTGTTTTTT. It is translated as CASSYPSGELFF.

The chain has TRBV10-1 and TRBJ1-2, with unresolved D. Germline lookup yields CDR1 WNHNN and CDR2 SYGVQD (reference sequence). The CDR3 is 13 amino acids. V was pared by 4 bases and J by 11 bases, with 17 bases between. Written as DNA, the CDR3 is TGCGCCAGCAGTGTCCCGTACCTTAGGTGGTACACCTTC. As protein: CASSVPYLRWYTF.

The chain couples TRBV11-3 to TRBJ2-6, with D possibly being TRBD1 (6 bases). Germline assignment: CDR1 SGHNT and CDR2 YENEEA. The CDR3 spans 20 residues. V gave up 2 bases and J gave up 2 bases, with 22 bases separating them. The CDR3 here is CASSLPLLTRWGPGANVLTF. In DNA form, the CDR3 reads TGTGCCAGCAGCTTACCGCTCCTGACCCGCTGGGGGCCTGGGGCCAACGTCCTGACTTTC.

This rearrangement joins TRBV2 to TRBJ1-3, with 7 bases identical to TRBD1. Unmatched junction bases numbered 9, after V lost 9 bases and J lost 4 bases. The germline gives CDR1 SNHLY, CDR2 FYNNEI. The CDR3 is 14 amino acids. In nucleotides, the CDR3 is TGTGCCAGTGGGGATCGGACAGGAGGAAACACCATATATTTT. It yields the protein CASGDRTGGNTIYF.

J is TRBJ1-1 and V is TRBV28; no clear D. Germline V gene lookup returns CDR1 MDHEN and CDR2 SYDVKM. This CDR3 contains 13 residues. The V and J ends lost 6 bases and 1 base respectively, with 9 bases between them. The CDR3 DNA follows: TGTGCCAGCAGCCTCTGGACGAACACTGAAGCTTTCTTT. This sequence encodes CASSLWTNTEAFF.

The V call is TRBV15, the J call TRBJ1-2, with no clear D. This CDR3 spans 13 amino acids. V shed 0 bases and J shed 5 bases, with 7 bases lying between them. Germline V CDR1 and CDR2: LNHNV, YYDKDF (reference sequence). The CDR3 bases are TGTGCCACCAGCAGAGATGCCGGGTATGGCTACACCTTC. This gives the protein CATSRDAGYGYTF.

The gene calls are TRBV20-1 and TRBJ2-1, with TRBD2 identical over 8 bases. J gave up 4 bases and V 3 bases, and 8 bases lay outside the gene matches. This CDR3 has 15 residues. CDR1 and CDR2 from the germline V gene are DFQATT and SNEGSKA (reference sequence). In DNA, the CDR3 is TGCAGTGCTAGTCCAGCGGGGGACTTTTACAATGAGCAGTTCTTC. It is translated as CSASPAGDFYNEQFF.

The chain carries TRBV18 and TRBJ2-2, with D perhaps matching TRBD2 (7 bases). Trimming took 5 bases from V and 2 from J, leaving 18 bases between them. Germline V CDR1 and CDR2: KGHSH, LQKENI. This CDR3 is 17 amino acids long. CDR3 nucleotide sequence: TGTGCCAGCTCAGTCAGTCTACGGGGGGCCAACACCGGGGAGCTGTTTTTT. It codes for CASSVSLRGANTGELFF.

V is TRBV13 and J is TRBJ1-5; the D gene is possibly TRBD1 (5 bases). Germline CDR1 reads PRHDT; CDR2 reads FYEKMQ (reference sequence). V was trimmed by 2 bases and J by 4 bases, leaving 18 bases between them. The CDR3 is 17 amino acids. CDR3 nucleotide sequence: TGTGCCAGCAGCTTATCCGAAGAGGGACGGGTTAATCAGCCCCAGCATTTT. Protein product: CASSLSEEGRVNQPQHF.

The table lists this clone with a count of one. V is TRBV9 and J is TRBJ2-1; D is perhaps TRBD1 or TRBD2 (5 bases each). The V end was cut by 3 bases, the J end by 5 bases, with 9 bases between. Germline lookup yields CDR1 SGDLS and CDR2 YYNGEE. The CDR3 totals 13 residues. The CDR3 protein is CASSGGTHNEQFF. The CDR3 coding sequence is TGTGCCAGCAGCGGGGGGACGCACAATGAGCAGTTCTTC.

The chain has TRBV27 and TRBJ1-3, with D perhaps matching TRBD1 (6 bases). Germline V gene data show CDR1 as MNHEY and CDR2 as SMNVEV (reference sequence). Trimming cost V 4 bases and J 2 bases, with 9 bases left between them. CDR3 length: 14 residues. The CDR3 loop is CASSSGAAGNTIYF. As DNA, the CDR3 is TGTGCCAGCAGTTCGGGGGCCGCTGGAAACACCATATATTTT.

This chain connects TRBV19 to TRBJ2-7; D call uncertain. The V gene lost 3 bases and the J gene lost 1 base, with 10 bases spanning the gap. CDR1 LNHDA and CDR2 SQIVND come from the germline V gene (reference sequence). The CDR3 runs 14 residues. The CDR3 DNA reads as TGTGCCAGTAGTATGGTCGGCAGTTCCTACGAGCAGTACTTC. Residues: CASSMVGSSYEQYF. The full variable domain, its missing parts supplied by reference TRBV19 and TRBJ2-7, is DGGITQSPKYLFRKEGQNVTLSCEQNLNHDAMYWYRQDPGQGLRLIYYSQIVNDFQKGDIAEGYSVSREKKESFPLTVTSAQKNPTAFYLCASSMVGSSYEQYFGPGTRLTVT.

This chain links TRBV29-1 with TRBJ1-5; D is unclear. Germline V gene lookup returns CDR1 SQVTM and CDR2 ANQGSEA. V was trimmed by 4 bases and J by 6 bases, leaving 4 bases between them. The CDR3 totals 10 residues. The CDR3 reads CSVGGQPQHF. In nucleotides, the CDR3 is TGCAGCGTTGGGGGTCAGCCCCAGCATTTT.

The genes are TRBV5-6 and TRBJ2-5; D may be TRBD2 (6 bases). The CDR3 extends over 16 amino acids. The ends were cut back, 0 bases at V and 2 bases at J, with 14 bases in the middle. Germline lookup yields CDR1 SGHDT and CDR2 YYEEEE. The DNA for the CDR3 is TGTGCCAGCAGCTTGGCGTTTGGCGGGAAACAAGAGACCCAGTACTTC. Translating gives CASSLAFGGKQETQYF.

This clone was picked up one time. The chain recombines TRBV24-1 with TRBJ1-2; D may be TRBD1 (6 bases). This CDR3 region has 13 residues. V was trimmed by 6 bases and J by 2 bases, leaving 9 bases between them. The V gene's germline CDR1 is KGHDR and CDR2 SFDVKD. The CDR3 region is CATSSGQNYGYTF. CDR3 nucleotide sequence: TGTGCCACCAGTTCTGGACAGAACTATGGCTACACCTTC.